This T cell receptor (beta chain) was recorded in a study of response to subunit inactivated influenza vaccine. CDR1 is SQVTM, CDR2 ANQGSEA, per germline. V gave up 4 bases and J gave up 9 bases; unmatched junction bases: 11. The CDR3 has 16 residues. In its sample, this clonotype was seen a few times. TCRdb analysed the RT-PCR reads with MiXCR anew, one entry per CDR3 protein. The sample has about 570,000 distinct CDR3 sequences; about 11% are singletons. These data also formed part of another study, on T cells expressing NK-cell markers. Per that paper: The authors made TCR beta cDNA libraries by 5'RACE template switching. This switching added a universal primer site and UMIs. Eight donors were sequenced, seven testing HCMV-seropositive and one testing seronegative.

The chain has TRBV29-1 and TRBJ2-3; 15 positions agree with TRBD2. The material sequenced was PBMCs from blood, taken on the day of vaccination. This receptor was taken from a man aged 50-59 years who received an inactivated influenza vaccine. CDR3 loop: CSVVRGTSGRRLTQYF. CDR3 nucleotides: TGCAGCGTTGTGCGCGGGACTAGCGGGAGGAGACTAACGCAGTATTTT.